The 8 T cell receptor beta chains presented below share a single source sample, sequenced in a study of cytomegalovirus exposure and HLA in healthy donors. PCR was performed using 60 Vbeta and 13 Jbeta primers. TCRdb keeps only in-frame clones here, not all; method: immunoSEQ multiplex PCR. This table has over 150,000 clones, more than 75% appearing once. Specimen: PBMCs. These TCRs come from a man younger than 40 in good health and CMV-seropositive.

The chain couples TRBV28 to TRBJ2-3; D possibly corresponds to TRBD2 (6 bases). V lost 5 bases and J 1 base, leaving 25 bases between the germline ends. CDR1 and CDR2 from the germline V gene are MDHEN and SYDVKM. CDR3 length: 19 residues. DNA of the CDR3: TGTGCCAGCAGTCCGGAAGTAGCGGTCCCGGGGAGTCGCACAGATACGCAGTATTTT. The encoded protein is CASSPEVAVPGSRTDTQYF.

About this clone itself: The junction does not match germline at one end; this may be a read error. The chain is built from TRBV7-9 and TRBJ1-5; D possibly corresponds to TRBD1 (5 bases). Germline loops: CDR1 SEHNR, CDR2 FQNEAQ (reference sequence). There are 16 residues in the CDR3. Written as DNA, the CDR3 is TGTTCCAGCAGCTCCGGGGGGGGTGGTGGCAATCAGCCCCAGCATTTT. This sequence encodes CSSSSGGGGGNQPQHF. Full variable domain (rest looked up from reference TRBV7-9 and TRBJ1-5): DTGVSQNPRHKITKRGQNVTFRCDPISEHNRLYWYRQTLGQGPEFLTYFQNEAQLEKSRLLSDRFSAERPKGSFSTLEIQRTEQGDSAMYLCSSSSGGGGGNQPQHFGDGTRLSIL.

This sequence joins TRBV7-2 and TRBJ1-4, with a weak D call TRBD1 (5 bases). Germline CDR1 is SGHTA and CDR2 is FQGNSA. The CDR3 totals 16 residues. V dropped 5 bases and J dropped 6 bases, with 19 bases sitting between them. CDR3 sequence reads: CASSDIWGVRDEKLFF. DNA for the CDR3: TGTGCCAGCAGCGACATATGGGGGGTTAGGGATGAAAAACTGTTTTTT. Full variable domain (outside the CDR3, taken from reference TRBV7-2 and TRBJ1-4): GAGVSQSPSNKVTEKGKDVELRCDPISGHTALYWYRQSLGQGLEFLIYFQGNSAPDKSGLPSDRFSAERTGGSVSTLTIQRTQQEDSAVYLCASSDIWGVRDEKLFFGSGTQLSVL.

This clone was seen once. This rearrangement joins TRBV11-2 to TRBJ2-1; D possibly corresponds to TRBD1 (6 bases). V was cut by 5 bases and J by 8 bases, with 19 bases left in between. CDR3 length equals 15 residues. In germline, CDR1 is SGHAT, CDR2 FQNNGV. The CDR3 spells CASSLQGPFRDEQFF. CDR3 sequence (DNA): TGTGCCAGCAGCCTACAGGGACCCTTTCGGGATGAGCAGTTCTTC.

This clone has just a few counts. The gene calls are TRBV28 and TRBJ1-5; D might be TRBD1 (5 bases). Trimming shortened V by 3 bases and J by 7 bases, and 13 bases separated the two germline ends. The CDR3 extends over 14 amino acids. The V gene's germline CDR1 is MDHEN and CDR2 SYDVKM. CDR3 coding DNA: TGTGCCAGCAGTTTTCGGCAGGGCAGGCAGCCCCAGCATTTT. This translates into CASSFRQGRQPQHF.

V is TRBV7-8 and J is TRBJ1-6; 7 bases fit TRBD1. This CDR3 has 16 residues. Losses at the gene ends were 1 base for V and 6 bases for J; bases not matched to a gene: 6. The germline V gene has CDR1 SGHVS and CDR2 FQNEAQ. The CDR3 region is CASSLEETGTNSPLHF. DNA of the CDR3: TGTGCCAGCAGCTTAGAGGAGACAGGGACTAATTCACCCCTCCACTTT.

This clone was seen a handful of times. The V and J genes are TRBV6-5 and TRBJ2-7; D is undetermined. Trimming cost V 5 bases and J 0 bases, with 8 bases left between them. This CDR3 is 13 amino acids long. Germline lookup yields CDR1 MNHEY and CDR2 SVGAGI. In DNA, the CDR3 is TGTGCCAGCAGTCGACACCGCTCCTACGAGCAGTACTTC. This gives the protein CASSRHRSYEQYF.

The chain recombines TRBV6-1 with TRBJ2-1; 7 nucleotides match TRBD1. This CDR3 has 14 amino acids. With V trimmed by 0 bases and J by 8 bases, 4 bases remained unmatched. The germline gives CDR1 MNHNS, CDR2 SASEGT. This chain's CDR3 is CASSEAKRGHEQFF. The CDR3 DNA sequence: TGTGCCAGCAGTGAAGCGAAAAGGGGGCATGAGCAGTTCTTC.